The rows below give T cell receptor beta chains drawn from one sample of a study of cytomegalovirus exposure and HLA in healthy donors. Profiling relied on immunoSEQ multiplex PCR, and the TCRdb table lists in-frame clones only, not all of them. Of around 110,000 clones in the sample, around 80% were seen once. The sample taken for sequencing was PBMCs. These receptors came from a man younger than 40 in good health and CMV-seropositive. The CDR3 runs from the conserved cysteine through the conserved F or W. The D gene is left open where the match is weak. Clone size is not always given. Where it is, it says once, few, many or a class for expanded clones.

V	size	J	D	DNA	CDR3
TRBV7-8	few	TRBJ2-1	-	TGTGCCAGCAGCCCCGGGCGGGTTTTGGGGAATGAGCAGTTCTTC	CASSPGRVLGNEQFF
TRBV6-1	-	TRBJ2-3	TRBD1	TGTGCCAGCAGTGCCTCGGACAGGGGCACAGATACGCAGTATTTT	CASSASDRGTDTQYF
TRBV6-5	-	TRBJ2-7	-	TGTGCCAGCAGTAACACAGGGACGAGGTTTTACGAGCAGTACTTC	CASSNTGTRFYEQYF
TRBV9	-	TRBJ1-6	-	TGTGCCAGCAGCGTAGAAACGGGGGTTAGTTCACCCCTCCACTTT	CASSVETGVSSPLHF
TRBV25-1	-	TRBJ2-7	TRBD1	TGTGCCAGCAGGGACAGGGAAACCTACGAGCAGTACTTC	CASRDRETYEQYF
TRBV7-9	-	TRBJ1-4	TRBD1	TGTGCCAGCAGCAAGGGGACAGGGAAACTGTTTTTT	CASSKGTGKLFF
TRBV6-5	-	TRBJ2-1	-	TGTGCCAGCAGTTACTCGATAGCGGACTACTACAATGAGCAGTTCTTC	CASSYSIADYYNEQFF
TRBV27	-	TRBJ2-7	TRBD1	TGTGCCAGCAGTTTATTCCCCGGACAGGGGGACTTCTACGAGCAGTACTTC	CASSLFPGQGDFYEQYF
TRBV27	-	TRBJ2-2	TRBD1	TGTGCCAGCAGTATCCTCCGGGACAGGGGAACCGGGGAGCTGTTTTTT	CASSILRDRGTGELFF
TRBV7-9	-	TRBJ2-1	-	TGTGCCAGCAGTTTCACTATACGGGATGGGTACTACAATGAGCAGTTCTTC	CASSFTIRDGYYNEQFF
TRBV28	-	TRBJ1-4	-	TGTGCCAGCAGTTTAGTGGAGACTAATGAAAAACTGTTTTTT	CASSLVETNEKLFF
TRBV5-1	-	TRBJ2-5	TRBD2	TGCGCCAGCACCTCAGCGGGGAGCCTCCAAGAGACCCAGTACTTC	CASTSAGSLQETQYF
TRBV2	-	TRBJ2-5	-	TGTGCCAGCAGTGACAGGACGGGGGAGACCCAGTACTTC	CASSDRTGETQYF
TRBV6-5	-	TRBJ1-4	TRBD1	TGTGCCAGCAGAAGACAGGGGGAACTGTTTTTT	CASRRQGELFF
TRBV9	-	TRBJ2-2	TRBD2	TGTGCCAGCAGCATTAGCGGGGGAAACACCGGGGAGCTGTTTTTT	CASSISGGNTGELFF
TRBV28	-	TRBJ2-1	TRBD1	TGTGCCAGCAAGACCGGGACAGGCAGCGATGAGCAGTTCTTC	CASKTGTGSDEQFF
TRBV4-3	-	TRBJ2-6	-	TGCGCCAGCAGCCAAGTCCTAGCCTCTGGGGCCAACGTCCTGACTTTC	CASSQVLASGANVLTF
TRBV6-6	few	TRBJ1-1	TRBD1	TGTGCCAGCAGTTACTCCCCGGGACAGGGGAACACTGAAGCTTTCTTT	CASSYSPGQGNTEAFF
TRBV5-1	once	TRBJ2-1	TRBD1	TGCGCCAGCAGCTCCGGACAGGGGGCAAGTGAGCAGTTCTTC	CASSSGQGASEQFF
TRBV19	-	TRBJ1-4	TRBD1	TGTGCCAGTAGCCCGGACAGGGGGCAGGTTAATGAAAAACTGTTTTTT	CASSPDRGQVNEKLFF
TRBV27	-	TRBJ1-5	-	TGTGCCAGCAGTCTCCGAGATCAGCCCCAGCATTTT	CASSLRDQPQHF
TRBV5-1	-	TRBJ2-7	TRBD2	TGCGCCAGCAGCTTGGGTAGCGGGACAACCTACGAGCAGTACTTC	CASSLGSGTTYEQYF
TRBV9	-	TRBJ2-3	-	TGTGCCAGCAGCTTCGAGGCGGGAAGGACAGATACGCAGTATTTT	CASSFEAGRTDTQYF
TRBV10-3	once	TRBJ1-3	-	TGTGCCATCAGGGAACAGGGTTGGGGAAACACCATATATTTT	CAIREQGWGNTIYF
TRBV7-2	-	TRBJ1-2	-	TGTGCCAGCAGCTTAGTCAGGGCGGGCAGGGGAAGTGGCTACACCTTC	CASSLVRAGRGSGYTF
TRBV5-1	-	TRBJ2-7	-	TGCGCCAGCAGCCCCCAGGGGGGCGGATACTACGAGCAGTACTTC	CASSPQGGGYYEQYF
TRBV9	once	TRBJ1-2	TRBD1	TGTGCCAGCAGCGTCAGTTTGATGACAGGGGGCGTCTACACCTTC	CASSVSLMTGGVYTF
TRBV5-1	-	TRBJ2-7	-	TGCGCCAGCAGCTTGTCACAAAACGAGCAGTACTTC	CASSLSQNEQYF
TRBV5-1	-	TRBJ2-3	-	TGCGCCAGCAAGACGGGAGAATTGACAGATACGCAGTATTTT	CASKTGELTDTQYF
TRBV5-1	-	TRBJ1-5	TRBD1	TGCGCCAGCAGTTTGGACGGACAGGGGTACAATCAGCCCCAGCATTTT	CASSLDGQGYNQPQHF
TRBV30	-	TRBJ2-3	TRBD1	TGTGCCTGGACTACCGGGACAGGGGGCGTAGGGTCCACAGATACGCAGTATTTT	CAWTTGTGGVGSTDTQYF
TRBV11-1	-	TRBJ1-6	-	TGTGCCAGCAGCTTATACCCGGCCGGGGGATCCTATAATTCACCCCTCCACTTT	CASSLYPAGGSYNSPLHF
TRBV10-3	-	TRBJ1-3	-	TGTGCCATCAGTGATTGGCAGGGTATCTCTGGAAACACCATATATTTT	CAISDWQGISGNTIYF
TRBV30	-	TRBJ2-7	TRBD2	TGTGCCTGGAGTGTACGCGGGGAGGGCTCCTACGAGCAGTACTTC	CAWSVRGEGSYEQYF
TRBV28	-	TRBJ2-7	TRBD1	TGTGCCAGCAGTTTATCGGGACAGGGATCTGGGTACGAGCAGTACTTC	CASSLSGQGSGYEQYF
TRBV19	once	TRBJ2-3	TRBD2	TGTGCCAGTAGTGCCTGGCGGACTAGCGGGGATTCAGATACGCAGTATTTT	CASSAWRTSGDSDTQYF
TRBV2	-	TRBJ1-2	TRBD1	TGTGCCAGCAGTGCGAACAGGGGGCTCCTTGATGGCTACACCTTC	CASSANRGLLDGYTF
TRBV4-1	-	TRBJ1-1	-	TGCGCCAGCAGCGAAGGACTGTTTAAGAACACTGAAGCTTTCTTT	CASSEGLFKNTEAFF
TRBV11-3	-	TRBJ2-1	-	TGTGCCAGCAGCTTAGGGGGCGTAGACAATGAGCAGTTCTTC	CASSLGGVDNEQFF
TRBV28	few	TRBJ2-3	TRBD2	TGTGCCAGCAGTTTGGGGTCGGCTAGCGGGAGCCAGAGCACAGATACGCAGTATTTT	CASSLGSASGSQSTDTQYF
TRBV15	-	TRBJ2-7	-	TGTGCCACCAGCATTGCGGCCGATAGTCCCTACGAGCAGTACTTC	CATSIAADSPYEQYF
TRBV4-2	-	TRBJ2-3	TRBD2	TGTGCCAGCAGCCAGGTGGGGACTAGCGGGAGAACAGATACGCAGTATTTT	CASSQVGTSGRTDTQYF
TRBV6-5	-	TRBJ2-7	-	TGTGCCAGCAATCCCCAGGGGCTCAGGTACGAGCAGTACTTC	CASNPQGLRYEQYF
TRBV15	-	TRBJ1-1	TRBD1	TGTGCCACCAGCAGAAGGGGACAGGGTTTCACTGAAGCTTTCTTT	CATSRRGQGFTEAFF
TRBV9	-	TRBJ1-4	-	TGTGCCAGCAGCCCTCTATGGAGGGGTGAACTGTTTTTT	CASSPLWRGELFF
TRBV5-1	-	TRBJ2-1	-	TGCGCCAGCAGCTTGGGGGGGGACAGTTACAATGAGCAGTTCTTC	CASSLGGDSYNEQFF
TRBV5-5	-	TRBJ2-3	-	TGTGCCAGCAGCGGGGGGGTGGGGGCGGGCACAGATACGCAGTATTTT	CASSGGVGAGTDTQYF
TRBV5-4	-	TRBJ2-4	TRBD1	TGTGCCAGCAGCCCCGGGACAGGGGGCGTAGCCAAAAACATTCAGTACTTC	CASSPGTGGVAKNIQYF
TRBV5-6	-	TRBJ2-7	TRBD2	TGTGCCAGCAGCCCGGGACTAGCGGTGTACGAGCAGTACTTC	CASSPGLAVYEQYF
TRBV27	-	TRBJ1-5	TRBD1	TGTGCCAGCAGTTTACCATCCTTTCACCGTGCCACAGGGGGAGGTCAGCCCCAGCATTTT	CASSLPSFHRATGGGQPQHF
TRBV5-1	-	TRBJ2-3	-	TGCGCCAGCAGCCCGGGAATTAGCAGGGATACGCAGTATTTT	CASSPGISRDTQYF
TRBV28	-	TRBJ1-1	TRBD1	TGTGCCAGCAGTTTACGGACAGGGATTACTGAAGCTTTCTTT	CASSLRTGITEAFF
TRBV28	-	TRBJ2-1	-	TGTGCCAGCAGTGTCCAGGGGAACAATGAGCAGTTCTTC	CASSVQGNNEQFF
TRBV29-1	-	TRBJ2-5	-	TGCAGCGGGGAAGGGGGTAGGCTTCAAGAGACCCAGTACTTC	CSGEGGRLQETQYF